The 13 T cell receptor beta chains presented below share a single source sample, sequenced in a study of blood T cell repertoires in COVID-19. Sequencing was performed with immunoSEQ multiplex PCR; in TCRdb, only in-frame clones are kept and a portion is missing. Among approximately 200,000 clones, 94% were seen once, and the ten largest hold 0.6% to 0.8%. The sample comprised peripheral blood. Receptors originate from a man aged 25 to 45 with COVID-19, enrolled during active disease.

The count of this clone is one. The J gene is TRBJ2-1, the V gene TRBV3-1 (or the pseudogene TRBV3-2), with 9 nucleotides matching TRBD1. V shed 4 bases, J shed 6 bases, and the junction held 7 bases outside the gene matches. Germline CDR1 LGHDT, CDR2 YNNKEL (reference sequence). The CDR3 spans 15 residues. The CDR3 sequence: CASSPPGQGGNEQFF. CDR3 sequence (DNA): TGTGCCAGCAGCCCCCCGGGACAGGGTGGCAATGAGCAGTTCTTC.

This clone was counted a single time. This chain connects TRBV11-2 to TRBJ1-5; 8 nucleotides agree with TRBD1. Trimming at V came to 6 bases and at J to 0 bases, leaving 7 bases not matched to a gene. This CDR3 has 16 residues. Germline loops: CDR1 SGHAT, CDR2 FQNNGV. Written as DNA, the CDR3 is TGTGCCAGCAGGGGAATGACAGGGGATAGCAATCAGCCCCAGCATTTT. Protein: CASRGMTGDSNQPQHF.

The chain joins TRBV19 to TRBJ2-1; D gene uncertain. The V gene lost 7 bases and the J gene lost 12 bases, with 19 bases spanning the gap. Per the germline V gene, CDR1 is LNHDA and CDR2 is SQIVND (reference sequence). The length of the CDR3 is 13 residues. CDR3 bases: TGTGCCAGTACCACAACCCCCCCGGGTTTGCAGTTCTTC. Translated, it gives CASTTTPPGLQFF.

The V gene is TRBV7-3, the J gene TRBJ2-2, with TRBD2 identical over 13 bases. This CDR3 spans 15 amino acids. V lost 6 bases and J lost 5; bases outside the gene matches: 3. Germline CDR1 reads SGHTA; CDR2 reads FQGTGA. CDR3 region: CASREGLAGTGELFF. In DNA, the CDR3 is TGTGCCAGCAGGGAGGGACTAGCGGGGACCGGGGAGCTGTTTTTT.

The gene calls are TRBV7-9 and TRBJ2-2; no firm D call. This CDR3 has 12 amino acids. The V gene lost 5 bases and the J gene lost 3 bases, with 4 bases spanning the gap. Germline V lookup: CDR1 SEHNR, CDR2 FQNEAQ (reference sequence). The CDR3, as DNA: TGTGCCAGCAGCCGCGACACCGGGGAGCTGTTTTTT. This translates into CASSRDTGELFF.

V is TRBV19 and J is TRBJ2-2; D remains ambiguous. The germline V gene encodes CDR1 LNHDA and CDR2 SQIVND (reference sequence). CDR3 length: 14 amino acids. V was cut by 7 bases and J by 2 bases, with 11 bases left in between. The CDR3 loop is CASTAVPNTGELFF. The DNA for the CDR3 is TGTGCCAGTACCGCGGTCCCAAACACCGGGGAGCTGTTTTTT.

The genes are TRBV19 and TRBJ2-2; 11 bases are shared with TRBD1. The trim removed 6 bases at V and 4 bases at J, leaving 4 bases unmatched. The germline CDR1 and CDR2 sequences are LNHDA and SQIVND (reference sequence). This CDR3 contains 15 residues. The CDR3 DNA reads as TGTGCCAGTAGCCCGGGACAGGGGGTCACCGGGGAGCTGTTTTTT. Translating it yields CASSPGQGVTGELFF.

This clone showed up just once. The chain joins TRBV27 to TRBJ1-2; 11 nucleotides agree with TRBD1. V gave up 4 bases and J gave up 8 bases; unmatched junction bases: 6. Germline V gene sequence: CDR1 MNHEY, CDR2 SMNVEV (reference sequence). This CDR3 is built from 14 residues. DNA for the CDR3: TGTGCCAGCAGTTGGGACAGGGGGACTTGGGGCTACACCTTC. Its protein is CASSWDRGTWGYTF.

This clone was observed a single time. The V and J genes are TRBV5-4 and TRBJ2-2; 16 bases are shared with TRBD2. The V gene's germline CDR1 is SGHNT and CDR2 YYREEE (reference sequence). After removal of 3 bases from V and 4 bases from J, the junction contained 6 bases not matched to a gene. The CDR3 extends over 18 amino acids. CDR3 in amino acids: CASSSGTSGGASTGELFF. The CDR3 region has the DNA TGTGCCAGCAGCTCCGGGACTAGCGGGGGGGCCAGCACCGGGGAGCTGTTTTTT.

The chain is built from TRBV2 and TRBJ1-6; TRBD1 might be the D (6 bases). The germline V gene encodes CDR1 SNHLY and CDR2 FYNNEI. V lost 8 bases and J lost 7, with 9 bases in between. The length of the CDR3 is 12 residues. CDR3 DNA sequence: TGTGCCAGCGCACAGGGAAATTCACCCCTCCACTTT. Translated, it gives CASAQGNSPLHF.

This chain joins TRBV3-1 (or the pseudogene TRBV3-2) and TRBJ1-2; TRBD1 aligns across 9 bases. V lost 1 base to trimming and J lost 8 bases; unmatched junction nucleotides: 5. The CDR3 runs 14 residues. CDR1 is LGHDT and CDR2 is YNNKEL in the germline V gene (reference sequence). CDR3 region: CASSQGLGQGGYTF. CDR3 sequence (DNA): TGTGCCAGCAGCCAAGGACTCGGACAGGGGGGCTACACCTTC.

The chain uses TRBV21-1 and TRBJ2-5; the table gives TRBD1 as D, unverified against the DNA. TRBV21-1 is labeled a pseudogene. The CDR3 loop spans 15 amino acids. CDR3 coding DNA: TGTGCCAGCAGCAGCCCCATGGACAGGGGAGAGACCCAGTACTTC. Translating gives CASSSPMDRGETQYF.

The chain recombines TRBV5-4 with TRBJ1-4; weak D call: TRBD1 (6 bases). This CDR3 has 14 residues. V shed 0 bases and J shed 4 bases, with 7 bases lying between them. Germline CDR1 and CDR2: SGHNT and YYREEE (reference sequence). In DNA, the CDR3 is TGTGCCAGCAGCTTGGGAGGGGGTAATGAAAAACTGTTTTTT. Amino acid sequence: CASSLGGGNEKLFF.